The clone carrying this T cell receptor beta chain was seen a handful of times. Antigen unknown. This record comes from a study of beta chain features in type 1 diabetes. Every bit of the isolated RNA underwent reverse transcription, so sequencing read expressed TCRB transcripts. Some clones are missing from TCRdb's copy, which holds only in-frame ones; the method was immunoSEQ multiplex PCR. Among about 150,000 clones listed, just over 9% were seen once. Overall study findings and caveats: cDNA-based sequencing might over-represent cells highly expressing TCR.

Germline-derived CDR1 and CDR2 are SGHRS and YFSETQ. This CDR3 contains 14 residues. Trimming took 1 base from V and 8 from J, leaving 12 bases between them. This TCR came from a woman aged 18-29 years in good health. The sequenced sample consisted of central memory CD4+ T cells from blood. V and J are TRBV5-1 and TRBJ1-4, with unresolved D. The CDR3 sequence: CASSLSSTEEKLFF. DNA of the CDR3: TGCGCCAGCAGCTTGTCGTCGACGGAGGAAAAACTGTTTTTT. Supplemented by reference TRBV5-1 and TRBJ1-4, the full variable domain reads KAGVTQTPRYLIKTRGQQVTLSCSPISGHRSVSWYQQTPGQGLQFLFEYFSETQRNKGNFPGRFSGRQFSNSRSEMNVSTLELGDSALYLCASSLSSTEEKLFFGSGTQLSVL.